The 9 T cell receptor beta chains below come from one sample, sequenced in a study of chemoradiotherapy in HPV16-positive cancers (dated by TCRdb to between 2021 and 2024). Library generation was performed with the immunoSEQ multiplex PCR assay. TCRdb re-hosts the immuneACCESS table, in-frame sequences only. Its copies lack some clones; in the studies checked, an unresolved V gene accounts for under half of them, and the cause for the rest is not known. This sample is represented by about 68,000 clones; about nine tenths of them were singletons. Together, the top ten hold over 4% of the sample. The specimen comprised blood, sampled from a patient who underwent chemoradiotherapy. These TCRs come from a human donor with HPV-associated anogenital cancer.

In the case of this clone: Additional DNA sequences in this sample encode the identical CDR3. The chain uses TRBV19 and TRBJ2-6; 11 nucleotides match TRBD1. Germline CDR1 LNHDA, CDR2 SQIVND (reference sequence). This CDR3 contains 18 residues. J was trimmed by 1 base and V by 6 bases; bases with no gene match: 8. CDR3 DNA: TGTGCCAGTAGGCGCGGACAGGGGGCCTTGTCTGGGGCCAACGTCCTGACTTTC. This encodes CASRRGQGALSGANVLTF.

The chain couples TRBV7-9 to TRBJ2-1, with D possibly being TRBD1 (6 bases). Trimming left V 7 bases short and J 4 bases short, with 17 bases between. This CDR3 region has 15 residues. The germline gives CDR1 SEHNR, CDR2 FQNEAQ (reference sequence). As DNA, the CDR3 is TGTGCCAGCAACTACTACGGGACACTATACAATGAGCAGTTCTTC. The encoded protein is CASNYYGTLYNEQFF. Variable domain in full (rest from reference TRBV7-9 and TRBJ2-1): DTGVSQNPRHKITKRGQNVTFRCDPISEHNRLYWYRQTLGQGPEFLTYFQNEAQLEKSRLLSDRFSAERPKGSFSTLEIQRTEQGDSAMYLCASNYYGTLYNEQFFGPGTRLTVL.

This chain links TRBV7-2 with TRBJ2-7; TRBD2 agrees at 13 bases. Unmatched junction bases numbered 11, after V lost 5 bases and J lost 7 bases. Germline V lookup: CDR1 SGHTA, CDR2 FQGNSA. This CDR3 is built from 16 residues. The chain's CDR3 is CASSPKWTSGGIEQYF. CDR3 coding DNA: TGTGCCAGCAGCCCGAAATGGACTAGCGGGGGCATAGAGCAGTACTTC.

The V call is TRBV6-1, the J call TRBJ1-3, with 7 positions matching TRBD1. The germline gives CDR1 MNHNS, CDR2 SASEGT. The CDR3 length is 15 residues. Losses at the gene ends were 7 bases for V and 0 bases for J; bases not matched to a gene: 6. The CDR3 region is CASNSDRISGNTIYF. CDR3 coding DNA: TGTGCCAGCAACTCGGACAGGATCTCTGGAAACACCATATATTTT.

This clone occurred a few times. The V call is TRBV29-1, the J call TRBJ1-1; 7 positions match TRBD1. The CDR3 consists of 14 residues. Germline values: CDR1 SQVTM, CDR2 ANQGSEA. J was trimmed by 3 bases and V by 5 bases; bases with no gene match: 9. The CDR3 sequence: CSVRLPGQYTEAFF. CDR3 sequence (DNA): TGCAGCGTTAGACTACCGGGACAGTACACTGAAGCTTTCTTT.

Notes on this clone: Sequence at one end of the junction differs from germline and may be a read error. This chain joins TRBV4-1 and TRBJ2-7; 8 nucleotides align to TRBD1. CDR3 size: 15 residues. The germline gives CDR1 MGHRA, CDR2 YSYEKL. The CDR3 DNA reads TGCGCCAGCACCCAGGGGGCTAGTCGCTCCTCCGAGCAGTACTTC. Protein: CASTQGASRSSEQYF.

V usage is TRBV29-1 and J usage is TRBJ2-2; D possibly corresponds to TRBD1 (5 bases). CDR3 length equals 11 residues. The germline V gene encodes CDR1 SQVTM and CDR2 ANQGSEA. Here the CDR3 reads CTYRSAGELFF. DNA of the CDR3: TGCACTTACAGGTCAGCCGGGGAGCTGTTTTTT.

J is TRBJ1-6 and V is TRBV9; D remains ambiguous. Germline values: CDR1 SGDLS, CDR2 YYNGEE. Deletions cut 3 bases from V and 7 bases from J, with 14 bases between. This CDR3 spans 15 amino acids. CDR3 nucleotide sequence: TGTGCCAGCAGCGCTTACGCCGGGTCCAATTCACCCCTCCACTTT. Protein product: CASSAYAGSNSPLHF.

The chain uses TRBV6-1 and TRBJ2-1; possible D gene TRBD2, 5 bases. The CDR3 runs to 14 residues. Trimming pared 7 bases from V and 0 bases from J, leaving 10 bases between. Germline CDR1 is MNHNS and CDR2 is SASEGT. The CDR3 here is CASNLATSYNEQFF. The CDR3 coding sequence is TGTGCCAGCAATTTAGCGACCTCCTACAATGAGCAGTTCTTC.